A few counts support the clone carrying this TCR beta chain. This record comes from a study of technical replicates of blood from a handful of donors. V was pared by 2 bases and J by 1 base, with 9 bases between. Germline V CDR1 and CDR2: SGDLS, YYNGEE. The CDR3 is 14 amino acids. The assay was immunoSEQ multiplex PCR, and TCRdb's table has in-frame clones only and misses some. The sample includes 95,000 to 100,000 clones, almost 96% of them seen just once. The chain joins TRBV9 to TRBJ1-1; TRBD1 is a possible D gene (5 bases). Sequenced sample: T cells isolated from PBMCs. The clonotype was recovered from a human donor in good health. The CDR3 DNA sequence: TGTGCCAGCAGCGTGGCCGGACAGAACACTGAAGCTTTCTTT. Translating it yields CASSVAGQNTEAFF.